This TCR beta chain was recorded in a study of blood T cell repertoires in COVID-19. Method: immunoSEQ multiplex PCR; TCRdb's copy keeps in-frame clones and lacks some. The table lists some 260,000 clones, under 95% of them singletons. This CDR3 contains 16 residues. After removal of 4 bases from V and 3 bases from J, the junction contained 7 bases not matched to a gene. CDR1 and CDR2 from the germline V gene are SGHVS and FQNEAQ. The TCR comes from a woman between 18 and 30 years old who had recovered from COVID-19. The chain employs TRBV7-8 and TRBJ2-4; 9 bases map to TRBD2. Material for sequencing was PBMCs or T cells enriched from blood (not recorded which). The CDR3 sequence: CASSSRTSANKNIQYF. CDR3 DNA: TGTGCCAGCAGCTCTCGGACTAGCGCGAACAAAAACATTCAGTACTTC.